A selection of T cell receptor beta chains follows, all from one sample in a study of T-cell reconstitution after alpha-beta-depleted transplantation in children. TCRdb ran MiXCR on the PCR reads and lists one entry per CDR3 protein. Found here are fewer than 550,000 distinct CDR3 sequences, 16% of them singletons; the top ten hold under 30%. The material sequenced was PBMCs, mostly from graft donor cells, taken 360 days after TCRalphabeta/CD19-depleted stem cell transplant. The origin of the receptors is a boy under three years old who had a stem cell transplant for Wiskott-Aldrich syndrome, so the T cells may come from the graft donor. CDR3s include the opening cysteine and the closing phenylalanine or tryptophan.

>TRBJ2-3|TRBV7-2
CASSTSGSPTDTQYF
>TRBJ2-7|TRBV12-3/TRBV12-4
CASSLKGGPYEQYF
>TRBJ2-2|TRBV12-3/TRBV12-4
CASSPFREAGELFF
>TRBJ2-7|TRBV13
CASSFSSGRFYEQYF
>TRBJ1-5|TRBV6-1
CASSPHPIAPQHF
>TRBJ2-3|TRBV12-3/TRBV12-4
CASSSDRPISTDTQYF
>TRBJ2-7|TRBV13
CASSIWPLLAGQTYEQYF
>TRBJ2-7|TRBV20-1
CSASGRLAGSDEQYF
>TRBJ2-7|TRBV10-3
CAISDRVLGFYEQYF
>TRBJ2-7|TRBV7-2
CASSLPVSYEQYF
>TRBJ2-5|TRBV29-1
CSAGYQETQYF
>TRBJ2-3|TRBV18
CASSTTTDTQYF
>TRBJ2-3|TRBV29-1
CSVRRQGPHTDTQYF
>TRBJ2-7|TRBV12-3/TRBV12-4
CASSHGTVPYEQYF
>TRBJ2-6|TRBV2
CASSTRGAGANVLTF
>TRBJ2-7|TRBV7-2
CASSLGLNSYEQYF
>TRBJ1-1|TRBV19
CASSSFRGTEAFF
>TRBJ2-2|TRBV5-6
CASSPRLAGALTGELFF
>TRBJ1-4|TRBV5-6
CASSLAGKAIEKLFF
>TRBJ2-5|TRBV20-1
CSVRRRGGRETQYF
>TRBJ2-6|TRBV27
CASSLKGTVGANVLTF
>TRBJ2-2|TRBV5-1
CASSLSSYKGFLNTGELFF
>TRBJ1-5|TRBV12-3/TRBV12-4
CASSKGQFNQPQHF
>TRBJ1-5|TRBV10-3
CAISEGLGNQPQHF
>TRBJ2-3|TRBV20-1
CSALLAGGFHTQYF
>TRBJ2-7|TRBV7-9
CASSLYELRSYEQYF
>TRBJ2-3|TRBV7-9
CASTWTGYMTDTQYF
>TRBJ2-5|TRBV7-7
CASSLKASGIPLWETQYF
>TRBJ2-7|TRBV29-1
CSVVYSSGSYEQYF
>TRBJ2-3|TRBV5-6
CASSLGTIHTDTQYF
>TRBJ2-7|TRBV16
CASSQSYNSYEQYF
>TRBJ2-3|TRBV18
CASSPTVGNTDTQYF
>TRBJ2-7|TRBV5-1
CASSLRASSYEQYF
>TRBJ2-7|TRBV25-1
CATTKLGSYEQYF
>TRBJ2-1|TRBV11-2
CASSLTGGSGEQFF
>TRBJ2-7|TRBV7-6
CASSRARTTPYEQYF
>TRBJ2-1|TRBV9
CASSVDGPYNEQFF
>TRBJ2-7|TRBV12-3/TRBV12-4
CASSFQRELSYEQYF
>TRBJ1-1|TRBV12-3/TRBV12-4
CASSFGQGTEAFF
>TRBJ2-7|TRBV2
CASWDSIYYEQYF
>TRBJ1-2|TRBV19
CASSILSRTYGYTF
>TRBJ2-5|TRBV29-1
CSVGWLLGDSETQYF
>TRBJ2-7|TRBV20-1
CSARGLAHYEQYF
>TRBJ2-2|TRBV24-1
CATGTQNTGELFF
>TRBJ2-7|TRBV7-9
CASSKGGGRTSYEQYF
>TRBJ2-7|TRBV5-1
CASSLAHRGDSSYEQYF
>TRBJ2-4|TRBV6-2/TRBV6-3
CASSGIRSGAKNIQYF